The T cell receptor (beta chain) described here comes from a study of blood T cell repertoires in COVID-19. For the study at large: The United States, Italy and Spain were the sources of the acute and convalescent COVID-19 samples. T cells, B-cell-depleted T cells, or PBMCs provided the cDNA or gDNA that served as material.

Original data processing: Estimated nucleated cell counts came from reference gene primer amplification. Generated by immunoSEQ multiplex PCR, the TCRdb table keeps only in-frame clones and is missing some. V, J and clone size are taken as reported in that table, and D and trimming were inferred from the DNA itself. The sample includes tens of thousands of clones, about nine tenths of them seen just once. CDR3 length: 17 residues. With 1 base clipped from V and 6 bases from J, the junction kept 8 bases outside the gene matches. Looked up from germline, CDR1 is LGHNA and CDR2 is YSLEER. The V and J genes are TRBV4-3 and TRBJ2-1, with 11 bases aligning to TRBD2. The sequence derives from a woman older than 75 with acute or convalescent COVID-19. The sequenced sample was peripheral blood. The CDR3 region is CASSQVTLAGGPNEQFF. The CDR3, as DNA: TGCGCCAGCAGCCAAGTAACCCTAGCGGGAGGACCCAATGAGCAGTTCTTC.